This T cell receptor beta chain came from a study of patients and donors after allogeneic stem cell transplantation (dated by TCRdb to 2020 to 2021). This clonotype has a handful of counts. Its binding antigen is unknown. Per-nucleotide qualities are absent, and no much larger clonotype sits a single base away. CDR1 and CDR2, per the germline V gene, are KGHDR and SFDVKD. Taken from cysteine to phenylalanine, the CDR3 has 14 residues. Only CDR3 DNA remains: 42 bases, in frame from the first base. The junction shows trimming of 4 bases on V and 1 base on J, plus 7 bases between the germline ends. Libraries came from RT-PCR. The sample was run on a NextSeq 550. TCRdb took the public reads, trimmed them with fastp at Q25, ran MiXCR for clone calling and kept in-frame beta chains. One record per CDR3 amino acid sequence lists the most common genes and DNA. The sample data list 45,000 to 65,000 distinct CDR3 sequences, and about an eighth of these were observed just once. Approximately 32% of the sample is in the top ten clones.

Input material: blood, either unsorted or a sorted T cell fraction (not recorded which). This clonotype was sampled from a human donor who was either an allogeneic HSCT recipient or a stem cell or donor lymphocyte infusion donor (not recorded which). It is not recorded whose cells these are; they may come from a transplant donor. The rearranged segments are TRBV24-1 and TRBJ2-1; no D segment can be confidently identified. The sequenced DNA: TGTGCCACCAGTGACACTCGGTCCTACAATGAGCAGTTCTTC. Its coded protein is CATSDTRSYNEQFF.